The rows below give T cell receptor beta chains drawn from one sample of a study of T cell clonotyping in hematopoietic cell transplantation. Profiling relied on immunoSEQ multiplex PCR, and the TCRdb table lists in-frame clones only, not all of them. The sample holds about 16,000 clones, roughly 58% seen once. The sample was PBMCs, taken 30 days after allogeneic stem cell transplant. The source is a male patient aged 45-59 years who had an allogeneic stem cell transplant from an unrelated donor, so T cells may come from the graft donor. Some clones in this sample may be carry-over from other donors' samples. Each CDR3 is given with its conserved first and last residue. D genes are given only for firm matches. Rows give clone size only sometimes, using once, few, many, or a class for an expanded clone.

TRBJ1-3 | TRBD1 | TRBV27 | NA | CASWTGTGNTIYF | TGTGCCAGCTGGACAGGGACTGGAAACACCATATATTTT
TRBJ2-7 | TRBD2 | TRBV14 | NA | CASSGGTSGRAYEQYF | TGTGCCAGCAGCGGCGGGACTAGCGGGAGGGCCTACGAGCAGTACTTC
TRBJ1-2 | NA | TRBV4-2 | NA | CASSSDGGYTF | TGTGCCAGCAGCTCCGACGGTGGCTACACCTTC
TRBJ1-2 | NA | TRBV19 | NA | CASTMLSSVYGYTF | TGTGCCAGTACCATGCTCAGCTCGGTCTATGGCTACACCTTC
TRBJ1-5 | TRBD1 | TRBV28 | NA | CASSTRAGGDNQPQHF | TGTGCCAGCAGTACCCGGGCAGGGGGGGACAATCAGCCCCAGCATTTT
TRBJ2-1 | NA | TRBV25-1 | NA | CASSEWLSYNEQFF | TGTGCCAGCAGTGAATGGCTCTCATACAATGAGCAGTTCTTC
TRBJ2-7 | NA | TRBV28 | NA | CASTVGRRYEQYF | TGTGCCAGCACCGTAGGACGGCGCTACGAGCAGTACTTC
TRBJ2-1 | TRBD2 | TRBV9 | NA | CASSVGRLAYEQFF | TGTGCCAGCAGCGTAGGGAGACTAGCCTATGAGCAGTTCTTC
TRBJ2-2 | NA | TRBV6-4 | few | CASSGTDTGELFF | TGTGCCAGCAGTGGAACCGACACCGGGGAGCTGTTTTTT
TRBJ1-1 | NA | TRBV25-1 | NA | CASSLQGNTEAFF | TGTGCCAGCAGTCTCCAGGGAAACACTGAAGCTTTCTTT
TRBJ1-1 | NA | TRBV29-1 | NA | CSVEDPPVAFF | TGCAGCGTTGAGGACCCCCCGGTGGCTTTCTTT
TRBJ2-7 | NA | TRBV5-1 | few | CASSLEVVGEQYF | TGCGCCAGCAGCTTGGAAGTCGTGGGTGAGCAGTACTTC
TRBJ2-3 | NA | TRBV14 | few | CASSLRPDTQYF | TGTGCCAGCAGTCTGCGTCCAGATACGCAGTATTTT
TRBJ2-2 | TRBD2 | TRBV5-1 | NA | CASSIGLAGGHIGELFF | TGCGCCAGCAGCATCGGACTAGCGGGAGGGCATATCGGGGAGCTGTTTTTT
TRBJ1-2 | TRBD1 | TRBV30 | NA | CAWMTGANYGYTF | TGTGCCTGGATGACAGGGGCTAACTATGGCTACACCTTC
TRBJ1-2 | NA | TRBV5-6 | NA | CASSLEVTANYGYTF | TGTGCCAGCAGCTTGGAGGTGACAGCTAACTATGGCTACACCTTC
TRBJ2-7 | TRBD2 | TRBV9 | NA | CASSVATEREGQSSYEQYF | TGTGCCAGCAGCGTAGCTACGGAGCGGGAGGGCCAAAGCTCCTACGAGCAGTACTTC
TRBJ1-5 | NA | TRBV30 | NA | CAWSAGGGGWSNQPQHF | TGTGCCTGGAGTGCCGGAGGGGGAGGATGGAGCAATCAGCCCCAGCATTTT
TRBJ2-7 | NA | TRBV14 | NA | CASSRSYMYEQYF | TGTGCCAGCAGCCGAAGTTACATGTACGAGCAGTACTTC
TRBJ1-2 | NA | TRBV30 | once | CAWSEGYGRGYTF | TGTGCCTGGAGTGAAGGGTACGGGAGAGGCTACACCTTC
TRBJ2-6 | NA | TRBV30 | NA | CAWSDGANVLTF | TGTGCCTGGTCGGACGGGGCCAACGTCCTGACTTTC
TRBJ2-5 | NA | TRBV29-1 | NA | CSVDLTGAAQYF | TGCAGCGTTGACCTAACAGGAGCCGCCCAGTACTTC
TRBJ2-5 | NA | TRBV6-6 | NA | CASSYAGSETQYF | TGTGCCAGCAGTTACGCAGGGTCAGAGACCCAGTACTTC
TRBJ1-2 | TRBD1 | TRBV27 | NA | CASSFLGDSSNYGYTF | TGTGCCAGCAGTTTCCTAGGGGACAGCTCTAACTATGGCTACACCTTC
TRBJ1-6 | TRBD1 | TRBV6-9 | NA | CASSSKQGSAYNSPLHF | TGTGCCAGCAGTTCAAAACAGGGGAGTGCCTATAATTCACCCCTCCACTTT
TRBJ1-2 | NA | TRBV7-9 | few | CASSERLIPYGYTF | TGTGCCAGCAGCGAAAGGCTGATTCCTTATGGCTACACCTTC
TRBJ2-7 | NA | TRBV4-1 | NA | CASSHLKPGSSSYEQYF | TGCGCCAGCAGCCACCTTAAACCGGGGTCTAGCTCCTACGAGCAGTACTTC
TRBJ2-7 | TRBD1 | TRBV29-1 | NA | CSVPGQGAYEQYF | TGCAGCGTTCCGGGACAGGGTGCGTACGAGCAGTACTTC
TRBJ1-5 | NA | TRBV19 | few | CASSTESSRTQHF | TGTGCCAGTAGTACTGAATCCAGCCGGACCCAGCATTTT
TRBJ1-1 | NA | TRBV10-3 | few | CATWDRLRRATEAFF | TGTGCCACGTGGGACCGTTTGAGGCGAGCCACTGAAGCTTTCTTT
TRBJ1-6 | NA | TRBV7-2 | NA | CASSLLGNSPLHF | TGTGCCAGCAGCTTACTTGGTAATTCACCCCTCCACTTT
TRBJ2-7 | NA | TRBV4-1 | NA | CASSQEGRAYEQYF | TGCGCCAGCAGCCAAGAGGGCAGAGCCTACGAGCAGTACTTC
TRBJ2-2 | NA | TRBV7-3 | once | CASSLNTGTGELFF | TGTGCCAGCAGCTTAAACACGGGGACCGGGGAGCTGTTTTTT
TRBJ2-5 | TRBD2 | TRBV30 | NA | CAWSVGGGYTQYF | TGTGCCTGGAGTGTGGGCGGGGGGTACACCCAGTACTTC
TRBJ1-6 | NA | TRBV11-3 | few | CASSSQAVRDSFYNSPLHF | TGTGCCAGCAGCTCCCAAGCAGTTCGAGACTCCTTCTATAATTCACCCCTCCACTTT
TRBJ1-1 | NA | TRBV2 | NA | CASAYVGEAFF | TGTGCCAGCGCTTACGTGGGTGAAGCTTTCTTT
TRBJ2-7 | NA | TRBV6-1 | NA | CASVRSDDRAYEQYF | TGTGCCAGCGTGCGAAGCGATGACAGAGCCTACGAGCAGTACTTC